This TCR beta chain appears in the sequencing data of a study of blood T cells in healthy people across ages. Through a sample-barcoded 5' primer and a J-beta primer mix, a second PCR was run for roughly 6 to 12 cycles. In TCRdb, the 5' RACE reads were re-called with MiXCR into one record per CDR3 protein. The sample carries about 900,000 distinct CDR3 sequences, 62% recorded once. CDR3 length: 14 residues. From germline, CDR1 is SNHLY and CDR2 FYNNEI. Trimming at V came to 7 bases and at J to 2 bases, leaving 5 bases not matched to a gene. The specimen was blood. The TCR comes from a man younger than 40 in good health. The V and J genes are TRBV2 and TRBJ2-1, with 7 bases that match TRBD1. CDR3: CASIPDRAYNEQFF. In nucleotides, the CDR3 is TGTGCCAGCATCCCTGACAGGGCCTACAATGAGCAGTTCTTC.